The clone carrying this T cell receptor beta chain was seen only once. The sample originates from a study of T cell changes during pregnancy in multiple sclerosis. Using immunoSEQ multiplex PCR, the repertoire was profiled, and TCRdb retains in-frame clones only, with some absent. The data hold about 51,000 clones, with approximately 94% observed a single time. The V and J ends lost 4 bases and 5 bases respectively, with 14 bases between them. The CDR3 is made up of 14 amino acids. Germline CDR1 is SGDLS and CDR2 is YYNGEE. The specimen comprised CD4+ T cells from peripheral blood mononuclear cells, sampled in the second trimester of pregnancy. This TCR was sampled from a female donor with multiple sclerosis, enrolled in a pregnancy study. The rearrangement joins TRBV9 to TRBJ2-3; D might be TRBD2 (6 bases). In DNA, the CDR3 is TGTGCCAGCAGCCTCCGATACGGGGGAGATACGCAGTATTTT. Translation: CASSLRYGGDTQYF. Using reference TRBV9 and TRBJ2-3 for the parts outside the CDR3, the full variable domain is DSGVTQTPKHLITATGQRVTLRCSPRSGDLSVYWYQQSLDQGLQFLIQYYNGEERAKGNILERFSAQQFPDLHSELNLSSLELGDSALYFCASSLRYGGDTQYFGPGTRLTVL.